This T cell receptor (beta chain) was sequenced in a study of control samples from healthy donors and cancer patients. The protocol was immunoSEQ multiplex PCR, while the TCRdb copy is restricted to in-frame clones and leaves out a portion. Seen here are some 130,000 clones, about 93% observed once, and the top ten hold 2% to 3%. The germline CDR1 and CDR2 sequences are MNHNS and SASEGT. V lost 3 bases and J 6 bases, leaving 12 bases between the germline ends. This CDR3 is built from 14 residues. The sequenced sample consisted of blood. This chain connects TRBV6-1 to TRBJ2-1; no clear D. The sequence derives from a man between 35 and 55 years old in good health. Written as DNA, the CDR3 is TGTGCCAGCAGTGAGATGTCAAACCCCAATGAGCAGTTCTTC. As protein: CASSEMSNPNEQFF.